This TCR beta chain was sequenced for a study of CD8+ T cells in alopecia areata. Whole-study findings and limits: Clonality in lesional scalp, especially alopecia totalis/universalis, exceeded that of normal scalp.

Germline V lookup: CDR1 SEHNR, CDR2 FQNEAQ (reference sequence). The CDR3 is 13 amino acids. V was cut by 5 bases and J by 7 bases, with 13 bases left in between. This sample's treatment: oral pan-JAK inhibitor, 5-10 mg twice daily. The count of this clone is one. Its specificity is unknown. It was cDNA, reverse transcribed from extracted RNA, that served as the sequencing template. This table comes from immunoSEQ multiplex PCR, and its TCRdb copy is limited to in-frame clones, with some not included. The sample consists of over 100,000 clones, about half of them appearing once. The V and J genes are TRBV7-9 and TRBJ2-3, with D tentatively TRBD1 or TRBD2 (5 bases each). Sequenced material: CD4+ T cells sorted from blood, taken at week 4, from a patient treated with tofacitinib. This clonotype originated in a human donor with alopecia areata. CDR3 region: CASSTGTVNTQYF. The CDR3 DNA is TGTGCCAGCAGCACGGGGACGGTCAATACGCAGTATTTT. Drawing the rest from reference TRBV7-9 and TRBJ2-3, the complete variable domain is DTGVSQNPRHKITKRGQNVTFRCDPISEHNRLYWYRQTLGQGPEFLTYFQNEAQLEKSRLLSDRFSAERPKGSFSTLEIQRTEQGDSAMYLCASSTGTVNTQYFGPGTRLTVL.